The T cell receptor beta chain under discussion was sequenced for a study of cytomegalovirus exposure and HLA in healthy donors. Concerning this clone itself: Its matching antigen is unknown.

Study results and caveats: About 87% or about 30% of the time was how often most TCR beta V segments were productive, according to an earlier analysis. A reported reduction in N-insertions relative to the roughly 640-donor mean was seen in an Asian-associated ancestry cluster in a later analysis. A later analysis found common viral pathogens apparently linked to several of the most significant clusters.

The primer mix had 60 Vbeta and 13 Jbeta primers. The method was immunoSEQ multiplex PCR; TCRdb's version includes in-frame clones alone and lacks a portion of them. The sample holds roughly 220,000 clones, under 85% seen once. This CDR3 is 10 amino acids long. V gave up 5 bases and J gave up 6 bases, with 5 bases separating them. In germline, CDR1 is MDHEN, CDR2 SYDVKM. The sequenced sample consisted of PBMCs. The source of this sequence is a man between 45 and 60 years old in good health and CMV-seronegative. J is TRBJ2-7 and V is TRBV28; D is unresolved. The CDR3 DNA reads as TGTGCCAGCAGTCGCGGCGAGCAGTACTTC. Its translation: CASSRGEQYF.